The source of this T cell receptor (beta chain) is a study of PD-1 blockade in mismatch repair-deficient tumors. Across the whole study: Patients had approximately 13 mismatch repair-deficient cancer types and were previously treated and progressing. Whole-study results and caveats: Tumor-resident clones, often undetectable pretreatment in blood, expanded then contracted after pembrolizumab.

Per germline, CDR1 MNHNS and CDR2 SASEGT. The V gene lost 7 bases and the J gene lost 3 bases, with 19 bases spanning the gap. CDR3 length equals 15 residues. Every patient had mismatch repair deficiency by PCR or immunohistochemistry. The TCR-sequenced patients were a few responders to pembrolizumab. With respect to this clone: The antigen is not known.

This table comes from immunoSEQ multiplex PCR, and its TCRdb copy is limited to in-frame clones, with some not included. The sample consists of about 51,000 clones, roughly 75% of them appearing once. The chain couples TRBV6-1 to TRBJ2-7; tentative D call: TRBD2 (7 bases). The sequencing here drew on peripheral blood, taken 4 weeks after starting pembrolizumab. The TCR sequence derives from an adult with mismatch repair-deficient cancer. CDR3 sequence reads: CASTPRGGSVYEQYF. The DNA for the CDR3 is TGTGCCAGCACTCCAAGGGGGGGCAGTGTCTACGAGCAGTACTTC.